The text below deals with one TCR beta chain. Its specificity is not known. CDR1 SGHDT and CDR2 YYEEEE come from the germline V gene. Deletions cut 2 bases from V and 5 bases from J, with 12 bases between. This CDR3 is 14 amino acids long. The sample comes from a study of cytomegalovirus exposure and HLA in healthy donors. Study in general: Previous work identified roughly 120 million unique TCR beta sequences from about 200 million T cells.

It was with 60 Vbeta and 13 Jbeta primers that the PCR ran. Libraries were prepared by immunoSEQ multiplex PCR; TCRdb keeps only in-frame clonotypes and omits some of them. The sample lists roughly 73,000 clones, roughly 70% occurring once. Study-wide results and caveats: In a later analysis, common viral pathogens appeared linked to several of the most significant clusters. The study recorded about 150 TCR beta chains that were cytomegalovirus-associated.

Material for sequencing was PBMCs. The chain combines TRBV5-6 with TRBJ2-3; TRBD1 is a possible D gene (6 bases). The TCR sequence derives from a man between 65 and 85 years old in good health and CMV-seronegative. The chain's CDR3 is CASSLQGGGDTQYF. CDR3 coding DNA: TGTGCCAGCAGCTTACAGGGTGGTGGAGATACGCAGTATTTT.